A selection of T cell receptor beta chains follows, all from one sample in a study of beta chain features in type 1 diabetes. Profiling relied on immunoSEQ multiplex PCR, and the TCRdb table lists in-frame clones only, not all of them. The profile shows 250,000 to 300,000 clones, about 23% of them singletons. The sequenced sample was naive CD4+ T cells from blood. The receptors come from a woman aged 25 to 39 with type 1 diabetes. The CDR3 runs from the conserved cysteine through the conserved F or W. The order of the fields is clone size, D gene, V gene, J gene, CDR3 protein, CDR3 DNA. A D gene is named only where the DNA matches it firmly. For some rows the clone size is stated as once, few or many, or as a class when expanded; others skip it.

clone size: -
D gene: -
V gene: TRBV7-3
J gene: TRBJ2-5
CDR3 protein: CASSLGQTQYF
CDR3 DNA: TGTGCCAGCAGCTTAGGGCAGACCCAGTACTTC

clone size: -
D gene: -
V gene: TRBV7-3
J gene: TRBJ2-6
CDR3 protein: CASSLDSSGANVLTF
CDR3 DNA: TGTGCCAGCAGCTTGGACAGCTCTGGGGCCAACGTCCTGACTTTC

clone size: few
D gene: TRBD1
V gene: TRBV7-2
J gene: TRBJ2-7
CDR3 protein: CASSLGGTVAYEQYF
CDR3 DNA: TGTGCCAGCAGCTTAGGGGGGACAGTCGCCTACGAGCAGTACTTC

clone size: -
D gene: -
V gene: TRBV4-1
J gene: TRBJ2-2
CDR3 protein: CASSLAGRNTGELFF
CDR3 DNA: TGCGCCAGCAGTTTGGCCGGGAGGAACACCGGGGAGCTGTTTTTT

clone size: -
D gene: -
V gene: TRBV30
J gene: TRBJ1-2
CDR3 protein: CAWSTGSDYTF
CDR3 DNA: TGTGCCTGGAGTACGGGGTCGGACTACACCTTC

clone size: few
D gene: -
V gene: TRBV29-1
J gene: TRBJ2-2
CDR3 protein: CSVVEWNTGELFF
CDR3 DNA: TGCAGCGTTGTGGAGTGGAACACCGGGGAGCTGTTTTTT

clone size: -
D gene: -
V gene: TRBV6-1
J gene: TRBJ1-2
CDR3 protein: CASSEEAAGRDGYTF
CDR3 DNA: TGTGCCAGCAGTGAAGAGGCGGCGGGGCGCGATGGCTACACCTTC

clone size: few
D gene: -
V gene: TRBV28
J gene: TRBJ2-7
CDR3 protein: CASSLRARGKYF
CDR3 DNA: TGTGCCAGCAGTTTAAGGGCTAGAGGGAAGTACTTC

clone size: few
D gene: TRBD2
V gene: TRBV30
J gene: TRBJ2-3
CDR3 protein: CAWSVLGTSVGDTQYF
CDR3 DNA: TGTGCCTGGAGTGTACTAGGGACTAGCGTAGGGGATACGCAGTATTTT

clone size: once
D gene: -
V gene: TRBV27
J gene: TRBJ1-1
CDR3 protein: CASSLHRGGTEAFF
CDR3 DNA: TGTGCCAGCAGCCTTCACCGAGGGGGCACTGAAGCTTTCTTT

clone size: -
D gene: TRBD2
V gene: TRBV5-1
J gene: TRBJ2-5
CDR3 protein: CASSNGGLAAQETQYF
CDR3 DNA: TGCGCCAGCAGCAATGGGGGACTAGCAGCCCAAGAGACCCAGTACTTC

clone size: -
D gene: -
V gene: TRBV19
J gene: TRBJ1-5
CDR3 protein: CASSIEENQPQHF
CDR3 DNA: TGTGCCAGTAGTATAGAAGAGAATCAGCCCCAGCATTTT

clone size: -
D gene: TRBD2
V gene: TRBV15
J gene: TRBJ2-2
CDR3 protein: CATSRGLAGVTGELFF
CDR3 DNA: TGTGCCACCAGCAGGGGACTAGCGGGAGTAACCGGGGAGCTGTTTTTT

clone size: -
D gene: -
V gene: TRBV9
J gene: TRBJ1-2
CDR3 protein: CASSLVGGGTGDF
CDR3 DNA: -

clone size: -
D gene: TRBD2
V gene: TRBV10-3
J gene: TRBJ2-5
CDR3 protein: CAPCQELAGGETQYF
CDR3 DNA: TGTGCCCCATGCCAGGAACTAGCGGGCGGAGAGACCCAGTACTTC

clone size: few
D gene: -
V gene: TRBV11-2
J gene: TRBJ2-2
CDR3 protein: CASSLVLGATGELFF
CDR3 DNA: TGTGCCAGCAGCTTAGTGTTGGGGGCAACCGGGGAGCTGTTTTTT

clone size: few
D gene: -
V gene: TRBV6-5
J gene: TRBJ1-5
CDR3 protein: CASSWIQGQPQHF
CDR3 DNA: TGTGCCAGCAGTTGGATCCAGGGACAGCCCCAGCATTTT

clone size: -
D gene: TRBD2
V gene: TRBV5-1
J gene: TRBJ2-1
CDR3 protein: CASSWDTSGSGYEQFF
CDR3 DNA: TGCGCCAGCAGCTGGGACACTAGCGGGAGCGGCTATGAGCAGTTCTTC

clone size: -
D gene: -
V gene: TRBV15
J gene: TRBJ2-3
CDR3 protein: CATSRDKRSRGFTDTQYF
CDR3 DNA: TGTGCCACCAGCAGAGATAAGCGAAGCCGCGGTTTCACAGATACGCAGTATTTT

clone size: -
D gene: TRBD1
V gene: TRBV7-3
J gene: TRBJ1-1
CDR3 protein: CASSASGTGDTEAFF
CDR3 DNA: TGTGCCAGCAGCGCGTCCGGGACAGGGGACACTGAAGCTTTCTTT

clone size: -
D gene: TRBD2
V gene: TRBV30
J gene: TRBJ2-3
CDR3 protein: CAWSLPGLASSSDTQYF
CDR3 DNA: TGTGCCTGGAGCTTGCCGGGACTAGCCTCTTCGTCAGATACGCAGTATTTT

clone size: few
D gene: TRBD1
V gene: TRBV30
J gene: TRBJ2-1
CDR3 protein: CAWSVKTGTGYEQFF
CDR3 DNA: TGTGCCTGGAGTGTTAAGACCGGGACAGGGTATGAGCAGTTCTTC